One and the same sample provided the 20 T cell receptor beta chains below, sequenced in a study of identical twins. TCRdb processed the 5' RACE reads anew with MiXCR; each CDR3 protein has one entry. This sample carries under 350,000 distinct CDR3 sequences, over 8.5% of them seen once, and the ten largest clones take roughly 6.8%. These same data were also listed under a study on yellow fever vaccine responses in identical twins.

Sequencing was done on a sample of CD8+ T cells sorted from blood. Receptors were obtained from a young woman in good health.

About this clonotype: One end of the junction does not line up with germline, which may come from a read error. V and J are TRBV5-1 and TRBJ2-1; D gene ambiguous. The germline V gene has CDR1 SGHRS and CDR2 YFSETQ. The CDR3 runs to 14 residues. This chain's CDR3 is CASSLETHYDEQFF. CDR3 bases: TGCGCCAGCAGCTTGGAGACCCACTACGATGAGCAGTTCTTC. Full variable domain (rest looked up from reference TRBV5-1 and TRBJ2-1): KAGVTQTPRYLIKTRGQQVTLSCSPISGHRSVSWYQQTPGQGLQFLFEYFSETQRNKGNFPGRFSGRQFSNSRSEMNVSTLELGDSALYLCASSLETHYDEQFFGPGTRLTVL.

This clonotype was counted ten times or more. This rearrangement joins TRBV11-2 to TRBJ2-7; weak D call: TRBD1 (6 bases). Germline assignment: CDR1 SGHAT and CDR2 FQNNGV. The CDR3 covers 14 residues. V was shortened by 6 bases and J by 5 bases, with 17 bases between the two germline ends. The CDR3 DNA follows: TGTGCCAGCAGATCAGGGGCAGGGATGGACGAGCAGTACTTC. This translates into CASRSGAGMDEQYF.

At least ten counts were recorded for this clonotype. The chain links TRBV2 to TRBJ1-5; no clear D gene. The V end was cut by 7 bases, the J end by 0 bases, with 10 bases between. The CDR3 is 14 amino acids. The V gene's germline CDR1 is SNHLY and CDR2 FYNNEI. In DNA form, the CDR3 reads TGTGCCAGCAAGAGCGGGGATAGCAATCAGCCCCAGCATTTT. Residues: CASKSGDSNQPQHF.

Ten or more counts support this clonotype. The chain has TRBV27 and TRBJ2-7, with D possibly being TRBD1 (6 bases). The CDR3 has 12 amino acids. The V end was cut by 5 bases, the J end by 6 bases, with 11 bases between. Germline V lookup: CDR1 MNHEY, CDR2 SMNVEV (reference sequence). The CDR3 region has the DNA TGTGCCAGCAGTCCACAGGGTGGCGAGCAGTACTTC. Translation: CASSPQGGEQYF.

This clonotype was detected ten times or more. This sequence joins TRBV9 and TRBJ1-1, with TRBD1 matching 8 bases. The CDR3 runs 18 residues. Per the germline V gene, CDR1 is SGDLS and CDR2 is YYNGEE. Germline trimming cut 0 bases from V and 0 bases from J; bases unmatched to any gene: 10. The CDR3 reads CASSVEGRTGRLNTEAFF. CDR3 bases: TGTGCCAGCAGCGTAGAAGGCAGGACAGGGAGGTTGAACACTGAAGCTTTCTTT.

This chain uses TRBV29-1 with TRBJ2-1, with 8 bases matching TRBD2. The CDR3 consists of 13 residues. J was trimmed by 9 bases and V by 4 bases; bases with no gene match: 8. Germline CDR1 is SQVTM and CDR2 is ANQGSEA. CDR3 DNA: TGCAGCGTTGGCCTAGCGGGCCTTGGTGAGCAGTTCTTC. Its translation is CSVGLAGLGEQFF.

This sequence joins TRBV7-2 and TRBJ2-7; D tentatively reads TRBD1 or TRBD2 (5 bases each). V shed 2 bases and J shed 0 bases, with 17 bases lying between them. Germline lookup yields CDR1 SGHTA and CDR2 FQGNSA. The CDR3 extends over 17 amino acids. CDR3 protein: CASSLPRGGLSSYEQYF. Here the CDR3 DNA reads TGTGCCAGCAGCTTACCTCGGGGCGGCCTGAGCTCCTACGAGCAGTACTTC.

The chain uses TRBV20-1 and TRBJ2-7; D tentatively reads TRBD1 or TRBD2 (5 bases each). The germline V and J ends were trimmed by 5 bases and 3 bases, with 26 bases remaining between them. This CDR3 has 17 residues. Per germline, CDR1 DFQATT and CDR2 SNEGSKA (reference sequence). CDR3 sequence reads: CSALKEVVGRVFYEQYF. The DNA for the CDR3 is TGCAGTGCTCTAAAGGAGGTGGTAGGCAGGGTGTTCTACGAGCAGTACTTC.

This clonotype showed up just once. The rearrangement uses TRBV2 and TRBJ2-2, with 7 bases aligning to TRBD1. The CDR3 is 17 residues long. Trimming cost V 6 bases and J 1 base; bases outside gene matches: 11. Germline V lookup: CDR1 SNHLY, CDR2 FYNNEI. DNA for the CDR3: TGTGCCAGCAGCATAAGAACCGGGACAGTGAACACCGGGGAGCTGTTTTTT. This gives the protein CASSIRTGTVNTGELFF.

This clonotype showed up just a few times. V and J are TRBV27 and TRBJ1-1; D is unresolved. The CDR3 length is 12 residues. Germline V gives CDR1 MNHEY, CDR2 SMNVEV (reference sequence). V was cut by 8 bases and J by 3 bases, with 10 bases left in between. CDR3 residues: CASADGYTEAFF. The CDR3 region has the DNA TGTGCCAGCGCGGACGGGTACACTGAAGCTTTCTTT.

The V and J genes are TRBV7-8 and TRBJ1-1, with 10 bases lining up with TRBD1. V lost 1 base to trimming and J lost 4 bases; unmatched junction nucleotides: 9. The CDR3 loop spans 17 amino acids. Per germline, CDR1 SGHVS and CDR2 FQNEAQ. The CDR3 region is CASSLDGTGAGGTEAFF. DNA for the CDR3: TGTGCCAGCAGCTTAGACGGGACAGGGGCTGGGGGCACTGAAGCTTTCTTT.

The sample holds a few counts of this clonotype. The CDR3 DNA reads TGTGCCAGCAGCTTATTTCCAGGGACGGACAGTGAGCAGTTCTTC. Its protein is CASSLFPGTDSEQFF. The chain couples TRBV7-9 to TRBJ2-1; tentatively, D is TRBD1 (6 bases). Looked up from germline, CDR1 is SEHNR and CDR2 is FQNEAQ (reference sequence). The CDR3 has 15 amino acids. The V gene lost 2 bases and the J gene lost 9 bases, with 17 bases spanning the gap.

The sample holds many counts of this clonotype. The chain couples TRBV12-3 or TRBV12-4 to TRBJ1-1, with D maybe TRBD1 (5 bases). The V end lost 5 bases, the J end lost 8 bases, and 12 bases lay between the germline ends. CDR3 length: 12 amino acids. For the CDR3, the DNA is TGTGCCAGCAGTCCGCCCGGGACCGAAGCTTTCTTT. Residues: CASSPPGTEAFF.

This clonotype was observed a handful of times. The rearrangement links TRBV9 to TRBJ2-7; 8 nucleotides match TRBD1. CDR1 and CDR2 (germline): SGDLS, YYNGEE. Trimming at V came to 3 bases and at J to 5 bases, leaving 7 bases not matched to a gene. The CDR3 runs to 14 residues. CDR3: CASSAGDRQDEQYF. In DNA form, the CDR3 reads TGTGCCAGCAGCGCCGGGGACAGGCAAGACGAGCAGTACTTC.

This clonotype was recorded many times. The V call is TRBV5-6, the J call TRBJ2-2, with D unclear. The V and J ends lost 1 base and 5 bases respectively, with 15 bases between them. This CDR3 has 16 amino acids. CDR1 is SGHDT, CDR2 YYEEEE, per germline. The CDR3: CASSLSRQLETGELFF. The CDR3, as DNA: TGTGCCAGCAGCTTGTCCCGGCAGTTGGAGACCGGGGAGCTGTTTTTT.

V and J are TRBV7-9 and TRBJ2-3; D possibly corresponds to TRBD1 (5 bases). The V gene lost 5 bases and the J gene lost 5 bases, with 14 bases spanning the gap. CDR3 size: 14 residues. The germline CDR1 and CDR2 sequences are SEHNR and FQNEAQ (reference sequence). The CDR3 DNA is TGTGCCAGCAGCGGGGCAAGTAGTAAAGATACGCAGTATTTT. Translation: CASSGASSKDTQYF.

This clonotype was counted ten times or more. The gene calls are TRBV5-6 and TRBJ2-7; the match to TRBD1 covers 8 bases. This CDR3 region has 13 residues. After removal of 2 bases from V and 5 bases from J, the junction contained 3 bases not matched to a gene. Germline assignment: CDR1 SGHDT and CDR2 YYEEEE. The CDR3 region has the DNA TGTGCCAGCAGCTTCGGACAGGGCCACGAGCAGTACTTC. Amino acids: CASSFGQGHEQYF. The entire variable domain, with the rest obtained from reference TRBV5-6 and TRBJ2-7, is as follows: DAGVTQSPTHLIKTRGQQVTLRCSPKSGHDTVSWYQQALGQGPQFIFQYYEEEERQRGNFPDRFSGHQFPNYSSELNVNALLLGDSALYLCASSFGQGHEQYFGPGTRLTVT.

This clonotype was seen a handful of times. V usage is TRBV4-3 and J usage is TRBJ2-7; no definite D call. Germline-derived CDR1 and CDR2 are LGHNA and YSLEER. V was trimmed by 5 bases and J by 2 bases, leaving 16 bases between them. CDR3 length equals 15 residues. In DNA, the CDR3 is TGCGCCAGCAGCTGGGGTGCTAATAATCCCTACGAGCAGTACTTC. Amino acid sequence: CASSWGANNPYEQYF.

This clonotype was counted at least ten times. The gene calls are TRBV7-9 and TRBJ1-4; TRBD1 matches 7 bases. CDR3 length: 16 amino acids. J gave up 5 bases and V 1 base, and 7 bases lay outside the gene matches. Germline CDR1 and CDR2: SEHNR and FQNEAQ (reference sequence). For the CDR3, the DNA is TGTGCCAGCAGCTTAGTACGGGACAGCCCCAATGAAAAACTGTTTTTT. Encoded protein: CASSLVRDSPNEKLFF. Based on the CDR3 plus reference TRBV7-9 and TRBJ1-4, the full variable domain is DTGVSQNPRHKITKRGQNVTFRCDPISEHNRLYWYRQTLGQGPEFLTYFQNEAQLEKSRLLSDRFSAERPKGSFSTLEIQRTEQGDSAMYLCASSLVRDSPNEKLFFGSGTQLSVL.

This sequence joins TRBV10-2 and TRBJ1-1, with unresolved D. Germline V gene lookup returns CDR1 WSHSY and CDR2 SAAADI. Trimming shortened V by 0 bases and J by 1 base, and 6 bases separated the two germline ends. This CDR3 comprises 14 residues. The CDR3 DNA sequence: TGCGCCAGCAGTGAGTCGGAGGGGAACACTGAAGCTTTCTTT. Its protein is CASSESEGNTEAFF.